The clone carrying this T cell receptor beta chain has more than one count but fewer than ten. This CDR3 spans 15 amino acids. Germline-derived CDR1 and CDR2 are SEHNR and FQNEAQ (reference sequence). V trimming: 7 bases; J trimming: 2 bases; junction bases outside the gene matches: 6. Combining iRepertoire HTBI primers with Arm-PCR of CDR3 regions, the authors built TCR beta libraries. One entry per CDR3 protein, called by TCRdb with MiXCR from the multiplex PCR reads. This table has under 400,000 distinct CDR3 sequences, 16% appearing once. The data are from a study of regulatory T cells in long-lasting Graves disease. Study as a whole: Antithyroid drugs had been taken by newly diagnosed Graves' patients for under 3 months.

As to time point: newly diagnosed GD, antithyroid drugs for less than 3 months. PBMC-derived RNA was used for the TCR library. The data were also submitted as part of a second study, on T cells in Graves' hyperthyroidism and ophthalmopathy. That study adds: First-round RT-PCR of the TCR CDR3 relied on the HTBI primer set. Researchers report that a 13 V-J model separated ophthalmopathy from stable hyperthyroidism.

This specimen was peripheral blood mononuclear cells (PBMCs), taken at new diagnosis, from a patient treated with antithyroid drugs. V usage is TRBV7-9 and J usage is TRBJ2-3; 10 bases align to TRBD1. The source of this sequence is a man in his forties with Graves disease. The CDR3 sequence is CASTRQGAPTDTQYF. The CDR3 DNA follows: TGTGCCAGCACCAGACAGGGGGCGCCCACAGATACGCAGTATTTT.